The sequence of this T cell receptor (beta chain) was determined in a study of blood T cell repertoires in COVID-19. Study background: Sites in the United States, Italy and Spain provided acute and convalescent COVID-19 samples. T cells, B-cell-depleted T cells, or PBMCs supplied cDNA or gDNA.

The CDR3 spans 14 residues. Between the trimmed V and J ends, which lost 5 bases and 0 bases, there was a span of 8 bases. Germline CDR1 and CDR2: SGHAT and FQDESV (reference sequence). As processed by the authors: Estimated nucleated cell counts came from reference gene primer amplification. Here immunoSEQ multiplex PCR was the method, and the copy in TCRdb shows in-frame clones only, minus some. D and trimming were read from the DNA, whereas the V and J calls and clone size are those reported in that table. This table holds roughly 260,000 clones, approximately 90% found once. The receptor comes from a woman in her late teens or twenties who had recovered from COVID-19. The sample comprised PBMCs or T cells enriched from blood (not recorded which). V and J are TRBV11-1 and TRBJ2-1; possibly TRBD1 for D (6 bases). CDR3 DNA: TGTGCCAGCAGCACAGGGAGCTCCTACAATGAGCAGTTCTTC. Protein product: CASSTGSSYNEQFF.